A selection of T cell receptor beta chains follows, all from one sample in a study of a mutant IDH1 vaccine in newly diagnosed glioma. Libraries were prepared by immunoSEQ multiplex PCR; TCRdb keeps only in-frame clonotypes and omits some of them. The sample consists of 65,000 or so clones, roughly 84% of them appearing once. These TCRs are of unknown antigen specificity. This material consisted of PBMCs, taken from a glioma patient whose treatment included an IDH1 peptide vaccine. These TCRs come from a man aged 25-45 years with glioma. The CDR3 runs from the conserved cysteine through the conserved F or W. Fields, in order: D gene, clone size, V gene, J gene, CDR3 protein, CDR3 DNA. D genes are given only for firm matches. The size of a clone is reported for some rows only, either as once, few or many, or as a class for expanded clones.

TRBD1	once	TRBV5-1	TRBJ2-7	CASSGTGGYEQYF	TGCGCCAGCAGCGGAACAGGGGGCTACGAGCAGTACTTC
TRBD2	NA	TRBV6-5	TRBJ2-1	CASRRSSGEQFF	TGTGCCAGCAGACGGTCTAGCGGTGAGCAGTTCTTC
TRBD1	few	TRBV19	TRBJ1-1	CASRDPGQPMNTEAFF	TGTGCCAGTAGAGATCCGGGACAGCCGATGAACACTGAAGCTTTCTTT
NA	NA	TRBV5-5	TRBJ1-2	CASSTTDLYGYTF	TGTGCCAGCAGCACGACAGACCTCTATGGCTACACCTTC
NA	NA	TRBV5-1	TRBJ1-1	CASSLSGFNTEAFF	TGCGCCAGCAGCTTGTCAGGGTTCAACACTGAAGCTTTCTTT
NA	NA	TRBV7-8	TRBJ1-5	CASSLGPTGPQHF	TGTGCCAGCAGCTTAGGCCCTACGGGGCCCCAGCATTTT
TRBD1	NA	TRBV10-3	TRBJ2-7	CAISEPGQASSYEQYF	TGTGCCATCAGTGAGCCCGGACAGGCGAGCTCCTACGAGCAGTACTTC
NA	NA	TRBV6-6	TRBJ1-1	CASSYSSQTNTEAFF	TGTGCCAGCAGTTACTCTTCGCAGACGAACACTGAAGCTTTCTTT
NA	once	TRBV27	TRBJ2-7	CASSSNLGNEHYF	TGTGCCAGCAGTTCAAACCTCGGGAACGAGCATTACTTC
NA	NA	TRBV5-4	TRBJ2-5	CASSPGQGGETQYF	TGTGCCAGCAGCCCGGGACAAGGCGGGGAGACCCAGTACTTC
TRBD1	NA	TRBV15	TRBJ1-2	CATREDRAGYGYTF	TGTGCCACCAGAGAGGACAGGGCCGGGTATGGCTACACCTTC
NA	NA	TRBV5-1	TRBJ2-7	CASSYTGNEQYF	TGCGCCAGCAGCTATACAGGTAACGAGCAGTACTTC